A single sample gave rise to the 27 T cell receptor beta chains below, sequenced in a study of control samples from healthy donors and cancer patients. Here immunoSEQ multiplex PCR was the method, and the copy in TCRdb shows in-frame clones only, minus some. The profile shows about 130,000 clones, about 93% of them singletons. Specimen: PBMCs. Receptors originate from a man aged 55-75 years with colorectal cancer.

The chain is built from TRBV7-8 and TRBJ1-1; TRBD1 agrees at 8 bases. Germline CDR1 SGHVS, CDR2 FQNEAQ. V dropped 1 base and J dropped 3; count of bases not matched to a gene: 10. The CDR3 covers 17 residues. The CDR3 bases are TGTGCCAGCAGCTTAGGACCAGGGGGCATTATGCACACTGAAGCTTTCTTT. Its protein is CASSLGPGGIMHTEAFF. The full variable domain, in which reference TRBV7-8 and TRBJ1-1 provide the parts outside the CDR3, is GAGVSQSPRYKVAKRGQDVALRCDPISGHVSLFWYQQALGQGPEFLTYFQNEAQLDKSGLPSDRFFAERPEGSVSTLKIQRTQQEDSAVYLCASSLGPGGIMHTEAFFGQGTRLTVV.

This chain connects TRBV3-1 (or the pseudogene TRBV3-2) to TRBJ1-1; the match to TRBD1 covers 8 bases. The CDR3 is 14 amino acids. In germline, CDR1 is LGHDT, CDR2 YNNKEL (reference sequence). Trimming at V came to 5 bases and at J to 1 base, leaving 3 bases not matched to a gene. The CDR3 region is CASSYGTGNTEAFF. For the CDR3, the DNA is TGTGCCAGCAGCTATGGGACAGGGAACACTGAAGCTTTCTTT.

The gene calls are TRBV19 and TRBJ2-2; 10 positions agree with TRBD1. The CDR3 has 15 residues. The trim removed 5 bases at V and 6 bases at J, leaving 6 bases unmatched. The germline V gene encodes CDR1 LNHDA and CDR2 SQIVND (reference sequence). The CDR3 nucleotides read TGTGCCAGTAGTTCGCAGGGACAGGGGTCCGGGGAGCTGTTTTTT. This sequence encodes CASSSQGQGSGELFF. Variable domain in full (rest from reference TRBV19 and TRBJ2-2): DGGITQSPKYLFRKEGQNVTLSCEQNLNHDAMYWYRQDPGQGLRLIYYSQIVNDFQKGDIAEGYSVSREKKESFPLTVTSAQKNPTAFYLCASSSQGQGSGELFFGEGSRLTVL.

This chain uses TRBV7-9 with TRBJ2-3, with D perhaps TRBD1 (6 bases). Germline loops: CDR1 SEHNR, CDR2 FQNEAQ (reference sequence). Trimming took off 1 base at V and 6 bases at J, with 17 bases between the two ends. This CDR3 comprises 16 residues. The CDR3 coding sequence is TGTGCCAGCAGCTTAGATGGGACACGGAGCCTGGATACGCAGTATTTT. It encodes CASSLDGTRSLDTQYF. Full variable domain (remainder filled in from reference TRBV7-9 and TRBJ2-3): DTGVSQNPRHKITKRGQNVTFRCDPISEHNRLYWYRQTLGQGPEFLTYFQNEAQLEKSRLLSDRFSAERPKGSFSTLEIQRTEQGDSAMYLCASSLDGTRSLDTQYFGPGTRLTVL.

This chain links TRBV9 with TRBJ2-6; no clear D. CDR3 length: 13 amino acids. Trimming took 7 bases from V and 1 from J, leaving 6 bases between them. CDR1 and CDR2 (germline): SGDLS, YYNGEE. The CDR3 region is CASPPSGANVLTF. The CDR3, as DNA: TGTGCCAGCCCCCCATCTGGGGCCAACGTCCTGACTTTC.

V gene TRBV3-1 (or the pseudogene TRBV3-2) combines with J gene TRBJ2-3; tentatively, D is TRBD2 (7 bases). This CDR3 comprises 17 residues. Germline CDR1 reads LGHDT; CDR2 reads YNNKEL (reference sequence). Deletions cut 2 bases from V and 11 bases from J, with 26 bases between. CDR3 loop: CASSQSGGGGPLVKQYF. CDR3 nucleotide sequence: TGTGCCAGCAGCCAATCGGGTGGGGGGGGCCCCCTAGTGAAGCAGTATTTT.

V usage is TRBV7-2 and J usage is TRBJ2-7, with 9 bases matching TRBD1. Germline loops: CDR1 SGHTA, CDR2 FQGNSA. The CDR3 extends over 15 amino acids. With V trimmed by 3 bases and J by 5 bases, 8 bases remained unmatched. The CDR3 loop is CASSFAGQGWDEQYF. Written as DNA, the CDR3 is TGTGCCAGCAGCTTCGCGGGACAGGGTTGGGACGAGCAGTACTTC.

The CDR3 DNA reads TGTGCCAGCTCACCACTGGACTACATGAACACTGAAGCTTTCTTT. This encodes CASSPLDYMNTEAFF. The V gene is TRBV18, the J gene TRBJ1-1; D is unclear. The CDR3 covers 15 residues. Germline V gives CDR1 KGHSH, CDR2 LQKENI. V was trimmed by 1 base and J by 0 bases, leaving 9 bases between them.

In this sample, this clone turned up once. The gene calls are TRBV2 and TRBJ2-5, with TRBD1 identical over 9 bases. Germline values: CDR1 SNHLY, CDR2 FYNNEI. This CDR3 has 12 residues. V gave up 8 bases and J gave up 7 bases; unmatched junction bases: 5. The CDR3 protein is CASGGQGTTQYF. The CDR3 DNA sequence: TGTGCCAGCGGGGGACAGGGAACGACCCAGTACTTC.

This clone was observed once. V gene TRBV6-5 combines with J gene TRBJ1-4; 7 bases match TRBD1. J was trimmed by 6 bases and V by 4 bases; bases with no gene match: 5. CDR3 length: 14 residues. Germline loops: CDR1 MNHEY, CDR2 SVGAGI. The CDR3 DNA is TGTGCCAGCAGTTCGACAGGGAGGGATGAAAAACTGTTTTTT. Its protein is CASSSTGRDEKLFF.

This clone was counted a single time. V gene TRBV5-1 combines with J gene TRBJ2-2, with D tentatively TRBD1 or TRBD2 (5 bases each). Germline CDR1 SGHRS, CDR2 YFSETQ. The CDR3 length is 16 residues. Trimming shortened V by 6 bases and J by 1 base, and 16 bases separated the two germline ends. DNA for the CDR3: TGCGCCAGCACCCCGCCCGGGACGGTGAACACCGGGGAGCTGTTTTTT. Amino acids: CASTPPGTVNTGELFF.

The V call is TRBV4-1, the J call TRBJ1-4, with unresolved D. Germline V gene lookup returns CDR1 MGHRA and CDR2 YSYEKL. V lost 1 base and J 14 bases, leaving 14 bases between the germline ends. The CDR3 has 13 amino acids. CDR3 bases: TGCGCCAGCAGCCAAGTTCGGACGAGAGGGCTGTTTTTT. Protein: CASSQVRTRGLFF.

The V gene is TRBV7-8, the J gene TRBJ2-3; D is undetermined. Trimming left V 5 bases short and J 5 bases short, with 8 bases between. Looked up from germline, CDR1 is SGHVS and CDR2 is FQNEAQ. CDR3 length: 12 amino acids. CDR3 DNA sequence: TGTGCCAGCAGCCCGGGTGGAGATACGCAGTATTTT. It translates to CASSPGGDTQYF.

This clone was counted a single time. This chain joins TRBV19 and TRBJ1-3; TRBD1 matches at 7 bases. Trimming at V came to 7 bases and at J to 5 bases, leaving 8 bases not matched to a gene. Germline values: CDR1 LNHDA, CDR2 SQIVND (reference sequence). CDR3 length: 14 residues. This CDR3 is CASTPGGTRNTIYF. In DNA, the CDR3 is TGTGCCAGTACCCCAGGGGGAACAAGAAACACCATATATTTT.

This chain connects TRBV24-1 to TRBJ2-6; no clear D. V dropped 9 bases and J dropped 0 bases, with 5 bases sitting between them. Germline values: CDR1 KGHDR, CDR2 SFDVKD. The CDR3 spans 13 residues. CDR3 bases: TGTGCCACCTTGAGCTCTGGGGCCAACGTCCTGACTTTC. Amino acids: CATLSSGANVLTF.

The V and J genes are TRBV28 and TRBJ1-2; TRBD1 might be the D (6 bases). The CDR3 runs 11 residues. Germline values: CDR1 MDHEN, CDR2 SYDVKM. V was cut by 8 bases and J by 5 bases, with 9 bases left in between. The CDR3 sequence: CASARGYGYTF. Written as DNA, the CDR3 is TGTGCCAGCGCCAGGGGTTATGGCTACACCTTC.

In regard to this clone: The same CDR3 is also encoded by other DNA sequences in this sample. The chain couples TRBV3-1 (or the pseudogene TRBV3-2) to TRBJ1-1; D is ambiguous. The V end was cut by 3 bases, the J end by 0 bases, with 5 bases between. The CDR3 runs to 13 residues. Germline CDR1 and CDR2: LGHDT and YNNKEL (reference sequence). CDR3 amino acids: CASSHGMNTEAFF. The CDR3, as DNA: TGTGCCAGCAGCCATGGAATGAACACTGAAGCTTTCTTT.

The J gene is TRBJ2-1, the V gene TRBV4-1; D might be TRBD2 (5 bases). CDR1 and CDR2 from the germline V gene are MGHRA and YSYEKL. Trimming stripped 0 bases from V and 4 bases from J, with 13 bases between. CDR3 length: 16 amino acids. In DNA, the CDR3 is TGCGCCAGCAGCCAAGAGGGAGAAACTCCTTACAATGAGCAGTTCTTC. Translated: CASSQEGETPYNEQFF.

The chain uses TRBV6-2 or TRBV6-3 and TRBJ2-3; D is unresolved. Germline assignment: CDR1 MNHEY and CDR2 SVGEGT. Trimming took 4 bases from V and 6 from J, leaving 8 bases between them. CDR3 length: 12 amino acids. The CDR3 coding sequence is TGTGCCAGCAGTTCGGTTTCCGATACGCAGTATTTT. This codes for CASSSVSDTQYF.

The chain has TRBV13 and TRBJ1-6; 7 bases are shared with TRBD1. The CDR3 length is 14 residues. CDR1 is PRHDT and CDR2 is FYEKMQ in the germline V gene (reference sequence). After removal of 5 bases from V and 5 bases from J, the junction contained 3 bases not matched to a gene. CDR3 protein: CASSPDRDNSPLHF. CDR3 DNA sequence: TGTGCCAGCAGCCCAGACAGGGATAATTCACCCCTCCACTTT.

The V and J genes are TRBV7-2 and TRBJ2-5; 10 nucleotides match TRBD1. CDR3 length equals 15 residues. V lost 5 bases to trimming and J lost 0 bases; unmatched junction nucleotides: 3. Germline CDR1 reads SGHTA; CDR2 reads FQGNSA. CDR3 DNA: TGTGCCAGCAGCCTGACAGGGGGCCACCAAGAGACCCAGTACTTC. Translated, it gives CASSLTGGHQETQYF.

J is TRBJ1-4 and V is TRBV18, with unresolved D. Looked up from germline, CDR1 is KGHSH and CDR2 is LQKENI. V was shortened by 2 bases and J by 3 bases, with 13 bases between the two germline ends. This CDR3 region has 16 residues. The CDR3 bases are TGTGCCAGCTCACCAACTACAGTCTCTTCTAATGAAAAACTGTTTTTT. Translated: CASSPTTVSSNEKLFF. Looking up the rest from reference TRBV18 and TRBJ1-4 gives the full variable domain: NAGVMQNPRHLVRRRGQEARLRCSPMKGHSHVYWYRQLPEEGLKFMVYLQKENIIDESGMPKERFSAEFPKEGPSILRIQQVVRGDSAAYFCASSPTTVSSNEKLFFGSGTQLSVL.

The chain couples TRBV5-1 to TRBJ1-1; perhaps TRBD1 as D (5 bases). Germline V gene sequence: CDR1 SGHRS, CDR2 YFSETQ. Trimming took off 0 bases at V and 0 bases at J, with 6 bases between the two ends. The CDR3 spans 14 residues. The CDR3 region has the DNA TGCGCCAGCAGCTTGGGAGGGGTGAACACTGAAGCTTTCTTT. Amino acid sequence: CASSLGGVNTEAFF.

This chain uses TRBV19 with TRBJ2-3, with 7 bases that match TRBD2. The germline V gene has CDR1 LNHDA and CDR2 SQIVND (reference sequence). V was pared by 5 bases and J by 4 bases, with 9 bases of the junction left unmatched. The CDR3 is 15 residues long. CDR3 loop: CASSRLARGADTQYF. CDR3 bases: TGTGCCAGTAGTCGACTAGCCCGGGGCGCAGATACGCAGTATTTT. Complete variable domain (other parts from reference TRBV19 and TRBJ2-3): DGGITQSPKYLFRKEGQNVTLSCEQNLNHDAMYWYRQDPGQGLRLIYYSQIVNDFQKGDIAEGYSVSREKKESFPLTVTSAQKNPTAFYLCASSRLARGADTQYFGPGTRLTVL.

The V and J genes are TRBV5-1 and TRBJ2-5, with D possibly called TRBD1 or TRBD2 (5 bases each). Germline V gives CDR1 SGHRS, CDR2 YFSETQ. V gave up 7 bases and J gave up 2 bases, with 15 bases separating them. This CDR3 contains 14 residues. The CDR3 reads CASCLRGSQETQYF. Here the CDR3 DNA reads TGCGCCAGCTGCCTGAGGGGCAGTCAAGAGACCCAGTACTTC.

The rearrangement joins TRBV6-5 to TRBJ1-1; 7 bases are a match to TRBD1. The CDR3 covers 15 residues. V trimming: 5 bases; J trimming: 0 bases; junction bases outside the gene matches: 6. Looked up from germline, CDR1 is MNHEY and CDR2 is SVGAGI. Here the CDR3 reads CASSPQGQLNTEAFF. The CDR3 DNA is TGTGCCAGCAGTCCTCAGGGACAGCTGAACACTGAAGCTTTCTTT.

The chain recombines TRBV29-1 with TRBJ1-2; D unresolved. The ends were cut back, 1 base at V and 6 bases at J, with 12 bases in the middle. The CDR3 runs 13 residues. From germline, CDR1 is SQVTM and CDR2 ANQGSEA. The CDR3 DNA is TGCAGCGTTGAAGGCTTGGTCTTCGATGGCTACACCTTC. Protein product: CSVEGLVFDGYTF.